This T cell receptor beta chain appears in the sequencing data of a study of cytomegalovirus exposure and HLA in healthy donors. About the study: An earlier analysis found under 130 million unique TCR beta sequences from around 180 million T cells.

The PCR used 60 Vbeta and 13 Jbeta primers. Here immunoSEQ multiplex PCR was the method, and the copy in TCRdb shows in-frame clones only, minus some. Seen here are some 130,000 clones, 65% to 80% observed once, and the top ten hold around 6.3%. The study, taken as a whole, reports: A later analysis reportedly found fewer N-insertions in an Asian-associated ancestry cluster than the approximately 730-donor mean. Later work found most CMV-associated TCR beta chains apparently HLA-restricted. Some highly shared sequence variants likely arose as a pipeline artifact.

As for this clone: The antigen is not known.

This TCR was recovered from a middle-aged man in good health and CMV-seropositive. Sequencing input: PBMCs.

The DNA of the CDR3 is TGTGCCAGCAGCTTCAGGGTTCTAGGCTCTGAAGCTTTCTTT. Its translation: CASSFRVLGSEAFF. The chain links TRBV28 to TRBJ1-1; tentative D call: TRBD1 (5 bases). With 6 bases removed from V and 6 bases from J, the gap between germline ends came to 17 bases. Germline CDR1 reads MDHEN; CDR2 reads SYDVKM. The CDR3 length is 14 residues.